This T cell receptor beta chain stems from a study of identical twins (dated by TCRdb to the mid-2010s). In the study overall: TCR alpha and beta repertoires from monozygotic twins, unrelated adults of various ages and cord blood were deep-sequenced to test whether fetal clonotypes persist. To rule out contamination, replicate twin experiments were performed at different times with different library preparation protocols. Results and caveats for the whole study, not just this receptor: Recombination models systematically underestimated out-of-frame TCR alpha sharing in monozygotic twins but agreed with sharing between unrelated individuals. Excess twin sharing in beta out-of-frame sequences was weaker because fewer shared sequences lowered the signal-to-noise ratio. Invariant T cells such as MAIT and iNKT could partly confound zero-insertion analyses, although diverse VJ usage argued against such confounding for most clonotypes. Abundant cord blood beta clonotypes had fewer insertions, young adult naive repertoires showed a similar but weaker trend, and memory repertoires showed no such trend. Compared with coincidental sharing between unrelated individuals, an excess of low generation-probability sequences was observed among out-of-frame TCR alpha sequences shared between twins. Conclusions relied on cross-sectional statistical analysis, since the same donors could not be followed over many years.

A word on this clonotype: Its antigen is unknown. Qualities for individual bases were not recorded, and no much larger clone is one base off.

Only healthy Caucasian donors were included. Miltenyi CD45RO+ enrichment and human naive T-cell isolation kits were used to isolate memory (CD45RO+) and naive T cells from PBMC. Library method: 5' RACE. The reads were generated on an Illumina HiSeq 2000. A universal primer binding site was added through template switching, and the final cDNA carried a unique molecular identifier so that TCR cDNA molecules could be counted accurately. Specific primers in the conserved constant-segment region were used to synthesize first-strand cDNA for the TCR alpha and beta chains. To control for contamination, every cDNA library carried two barcodes: a SMART-Mk sample barcode plus Illumina barcodes. Two successive PCR steps introduced TruSeq adapter sequences along with Illumina sample barcodes. The Illumina HiSeq platform was used with custom primers to sequence TCR alpha and beta cDNA libraries. The paper's data handling went like this. MiGEC was used to process raw reads and extract unique molecular identifiers, and MiXCR was used to find CDR3 positions. Recombination models were inferred per individual with the repgenHMM and IGoR tools using an EM algorithm. The analysis of shared clonotypes was done with the tcR package in R, with sharing normalized by the product of cloneset sizes. Out-of-frame nonproductive sequences were analyzed to study raw recombination free of thymic and clonal selection effects. The public reads were quality trimmed at Q25 with fastp and then assembled into clones with MiXCR by TCRdb, keeping productive beta chains. One record per CDR3 amino acid sequence lists the most common genes and DNA. TCRdb's processing, not the authors', yielded these V and J calls. This sample holds some 96,000 distinct CDR3 sequences; 5.9% were observed only once. The ten largest clones capture approximately 12% of the sample.

A distance of 8 bases separates the germline ends of V and J, which lose 1 base and 5 bases respectively. CDR1 is given as GTSNPN and CDR2 as SVGIG, both from the germline V gene (reference sequence). The CDR3, from cysteine to phenylalanine, totals 12 residues. CDR3 DNA only is kept here, 36 bases in frame from base 1. Sequenced: memory T cells sorted from blood. The cell subset or site label corresponds to: CD45RO+ enriched T cells. The V and J segments used are TRBV30 and TRBJ1-1; no D gene call is confident. This receptor was taken from a woman in her forties or fifties in good health. The nucleotide sequence is TGTGCCTGGAGTGCCGGGTTTACTGAAGCTTTCTTT. This codes for CAWSAGFTEAFF.